One TCR beta chain is described in this entry. As yet, its antigen is unknown. Only in-frame clones appear in the TCRdb table, and some are missing; sequencing was by immunoSEQ multiplex PCR. The data show under 150,000 clones, roughly 92% seen once. The data stem from a study of T cell responses to AZD1222 COVID-19 vaccine. CDR3 length: 15 residues. Germline V lookup: CDR1 LGHNA, CDR2 YSLEER. Trimming pared 0 bases from V and 0 bases from J, leaving 9 bases between. Regarding the study as a whole: Baseline testing showed seropositivity in only five or six AZD1222 recipients.

Recipients boosted at about 4 weeks or about 12 weeks are pooled. The material sequenced was peripheral blood, taken 28 days after the second AZD1222 dose. The rearrangement uses TRBV4-3 and TRBJ2-7, with D perhaps matching TRBD1 (6 bases). This TCR derives from an adult who received the AZD1222 COVID-19 vaccine. The chain's CDR3 is CASSQDRQASYEQYF. CDR3 coding DNA: TGCGCCAGCAGCCAAGACAGACAGGCCTCCTACGAGCAGTACTTC.